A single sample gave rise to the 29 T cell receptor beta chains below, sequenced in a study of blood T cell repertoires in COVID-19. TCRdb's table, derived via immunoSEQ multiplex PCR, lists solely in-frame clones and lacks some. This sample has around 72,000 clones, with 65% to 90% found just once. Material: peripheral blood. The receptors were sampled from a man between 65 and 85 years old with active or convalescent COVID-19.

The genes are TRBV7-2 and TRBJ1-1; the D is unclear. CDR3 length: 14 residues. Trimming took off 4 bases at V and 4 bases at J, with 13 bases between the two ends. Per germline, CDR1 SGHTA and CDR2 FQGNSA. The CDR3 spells CASSSARDSTEAFF. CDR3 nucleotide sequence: TGTGCCAGCAGCTCCGCGCGAGATAGCACTGAAGCTTTCTTT.

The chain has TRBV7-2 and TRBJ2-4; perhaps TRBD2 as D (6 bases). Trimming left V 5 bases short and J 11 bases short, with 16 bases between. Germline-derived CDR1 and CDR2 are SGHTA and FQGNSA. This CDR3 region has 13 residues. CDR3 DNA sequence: TGTGCCAGCAGCGGGGGGTCCGGTAAGGTTCAGTACTTC. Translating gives CASSGGSGKVQYF.

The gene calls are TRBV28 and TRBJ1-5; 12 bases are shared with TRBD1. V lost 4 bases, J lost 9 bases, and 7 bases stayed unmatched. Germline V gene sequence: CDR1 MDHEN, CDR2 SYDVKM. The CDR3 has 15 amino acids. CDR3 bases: TGTGCCAGCAGTTACGGGACAGGGGGCTTCAGGCCCCAGCATTTT. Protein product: CASSYGTGGFRPQHF. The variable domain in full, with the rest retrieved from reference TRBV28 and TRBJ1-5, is DVKVTQSSRYLVKRTGEKVFLECVQDMDHENMFWYRQDPGLGLRLIYFSYDVKMKEKGDIPEGYSVSREKKERFSLILESASTNQTSMYLCASSYGTGGFRPQHFGDGTRLSIL.

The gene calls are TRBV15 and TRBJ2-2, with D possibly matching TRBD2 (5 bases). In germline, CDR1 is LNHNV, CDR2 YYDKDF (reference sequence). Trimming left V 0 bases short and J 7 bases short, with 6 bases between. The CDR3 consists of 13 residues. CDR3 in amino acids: CATSRDRDGELFF. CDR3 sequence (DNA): TGTGCCACCAGCAGAGATCGGGACGGGGAGCTGTTTTTT.

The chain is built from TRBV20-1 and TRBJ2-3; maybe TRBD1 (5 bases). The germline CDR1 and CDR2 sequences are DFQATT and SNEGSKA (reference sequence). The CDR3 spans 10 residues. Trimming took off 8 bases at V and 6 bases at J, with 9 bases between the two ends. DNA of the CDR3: TGCAGTCCCGCAGGGGATACGCAGTATTTT. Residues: CSPAGDTQYF.

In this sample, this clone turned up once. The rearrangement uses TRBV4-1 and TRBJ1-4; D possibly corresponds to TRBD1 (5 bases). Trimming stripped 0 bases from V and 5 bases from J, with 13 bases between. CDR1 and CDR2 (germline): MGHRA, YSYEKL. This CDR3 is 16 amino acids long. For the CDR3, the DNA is TGCGCCAGCAGCCAAGATAACAACAGGTGGAATGAAAAACTGTTTTTT. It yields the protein CASSQDNNRWNEKLFF.

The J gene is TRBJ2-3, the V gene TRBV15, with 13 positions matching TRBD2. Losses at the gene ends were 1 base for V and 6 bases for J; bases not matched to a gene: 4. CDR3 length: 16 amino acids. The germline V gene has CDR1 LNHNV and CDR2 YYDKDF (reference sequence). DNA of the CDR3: TGTGCCACCAGCAGAGTTGGACTAGCGGGAGCGGATACGCAGTATTTT. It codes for CATSRVGLAGADTQYF.

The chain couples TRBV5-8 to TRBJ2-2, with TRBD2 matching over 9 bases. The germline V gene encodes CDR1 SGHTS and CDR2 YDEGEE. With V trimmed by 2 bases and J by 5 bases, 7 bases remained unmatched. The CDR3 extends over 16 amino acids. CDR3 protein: CASSFGLAGRTGELFF. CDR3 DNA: TGTGCCAGCAGCTTCGGGCTAGCGGGACGTACCGGGGAGCTGTTTTTT. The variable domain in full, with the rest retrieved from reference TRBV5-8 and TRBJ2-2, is EAGVTQSPTHLIKTRGQQATLRCSPISGHTSVYWYQQALGLGLQFLLWYDEGEERNRGNFPPRFSGRQFPNYSSELNVNALELEDSALYLCASSFGLAGRTGELFFGEGSRLTVL.

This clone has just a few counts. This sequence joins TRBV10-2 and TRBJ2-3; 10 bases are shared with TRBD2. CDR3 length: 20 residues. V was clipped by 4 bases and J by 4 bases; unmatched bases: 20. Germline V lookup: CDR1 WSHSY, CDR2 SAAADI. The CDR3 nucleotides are TGCGCCAGCAGTGCCTTTATGGGTAGCGGGAGGCCCGCACTCCCAGATACGCAGTATTTT. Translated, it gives CASSAFMGSGRPALPDTQYF.

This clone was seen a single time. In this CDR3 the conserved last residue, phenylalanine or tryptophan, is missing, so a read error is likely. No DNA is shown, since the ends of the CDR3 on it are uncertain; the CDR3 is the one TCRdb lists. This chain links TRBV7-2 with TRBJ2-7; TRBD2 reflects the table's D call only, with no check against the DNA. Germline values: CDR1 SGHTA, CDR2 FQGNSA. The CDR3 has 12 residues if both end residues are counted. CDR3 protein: CASSLREGPIWI.

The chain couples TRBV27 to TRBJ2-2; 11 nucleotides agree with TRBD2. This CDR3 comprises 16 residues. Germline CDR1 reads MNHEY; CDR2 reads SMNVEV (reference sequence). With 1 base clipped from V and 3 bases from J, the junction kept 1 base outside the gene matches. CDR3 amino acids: CASSLLGLADTGELFF. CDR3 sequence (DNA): TGTGCCAGCAGTTTATTGGGACTAGCGGACACCGGGGAGCTGTTTTTT.

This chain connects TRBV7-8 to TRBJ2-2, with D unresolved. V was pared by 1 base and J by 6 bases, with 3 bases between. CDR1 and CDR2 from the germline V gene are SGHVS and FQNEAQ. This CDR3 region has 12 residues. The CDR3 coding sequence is TGTGCCAGCAGCTTAGGCGCCGGGGAGCTGTTTTTT. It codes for CASSLGAGELFF.

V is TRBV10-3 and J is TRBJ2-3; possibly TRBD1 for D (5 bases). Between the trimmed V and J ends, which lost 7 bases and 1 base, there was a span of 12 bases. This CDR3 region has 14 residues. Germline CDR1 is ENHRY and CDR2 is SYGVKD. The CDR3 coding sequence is TGTGCCATCAACCAGGGTCAGGGCACAGATACGCAGTATTTT. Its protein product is CAINQGQGTDTQYF.

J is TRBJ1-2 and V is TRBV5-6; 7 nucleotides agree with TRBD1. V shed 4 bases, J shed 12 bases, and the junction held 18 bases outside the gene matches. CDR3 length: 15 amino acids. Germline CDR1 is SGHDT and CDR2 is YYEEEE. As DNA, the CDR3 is TGTGCCAGCAGCAAAACGACAGGGCGCGGGGCCGAAAACACCTTC. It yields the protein CASSKTTGRGAENTF.

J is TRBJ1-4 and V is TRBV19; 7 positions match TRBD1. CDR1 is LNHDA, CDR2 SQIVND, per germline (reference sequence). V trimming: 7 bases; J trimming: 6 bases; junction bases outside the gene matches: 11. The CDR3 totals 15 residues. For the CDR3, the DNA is TGTGCCAGTAACTACCGACAGGGACAAGATGAAAAACTGTTTTTT. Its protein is CASNYRQGQDEKLFF.

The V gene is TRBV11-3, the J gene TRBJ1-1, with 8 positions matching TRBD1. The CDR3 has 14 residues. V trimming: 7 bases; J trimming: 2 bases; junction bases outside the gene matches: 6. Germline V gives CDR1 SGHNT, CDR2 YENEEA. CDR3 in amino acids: CASNSGQGNTEAFF. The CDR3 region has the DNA TGTGCCAGCAACTCCGGACAGGGTAACACTGAAGCTTTCTTT. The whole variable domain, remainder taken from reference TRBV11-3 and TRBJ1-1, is EAGVVQSPRYKIIEKKQPVAFWCNPISGHNTLYWYLQNLGQGPELLIRYENEEAVDDSQLPKDRFSAERLKGVDSTLKIQPAELGDSAVYLCASNSGQGNTEAFFGQGTRLTVV.

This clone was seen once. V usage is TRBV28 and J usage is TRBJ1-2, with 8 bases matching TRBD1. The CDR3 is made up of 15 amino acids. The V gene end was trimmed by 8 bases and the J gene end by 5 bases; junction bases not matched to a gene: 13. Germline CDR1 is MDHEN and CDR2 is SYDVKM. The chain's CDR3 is CASAPGQGVRYGYTF. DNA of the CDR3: TGTGCCAGCGCTCCCGGACAGGGCGTTCGATATGGCTACACCTTC.

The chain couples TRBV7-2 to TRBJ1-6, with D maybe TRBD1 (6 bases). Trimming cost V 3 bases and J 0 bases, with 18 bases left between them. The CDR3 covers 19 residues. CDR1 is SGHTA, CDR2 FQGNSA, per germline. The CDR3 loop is CASSFIGGAGYSYNSPLHF. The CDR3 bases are TGTGCCAGCAGCTTTATAGGGGGGGCAGGGTACTCCTATAATTCACCCCTCCACTTT.

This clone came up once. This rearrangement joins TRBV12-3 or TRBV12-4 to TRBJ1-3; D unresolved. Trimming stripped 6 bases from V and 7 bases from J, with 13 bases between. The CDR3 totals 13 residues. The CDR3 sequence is CASRFHGRNTIYF. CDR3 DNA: TGTGCCAGCAGATTCCATGGGAGGAACACCATATATTTT.

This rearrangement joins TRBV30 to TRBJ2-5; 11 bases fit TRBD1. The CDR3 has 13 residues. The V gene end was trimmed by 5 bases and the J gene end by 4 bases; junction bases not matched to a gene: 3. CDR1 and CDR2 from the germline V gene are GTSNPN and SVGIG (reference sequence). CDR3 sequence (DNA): TGTGCCTGGGTGGGACAGGGGGGAGAGACCCAGTACTTC. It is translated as CAWVGQGGETQYF.

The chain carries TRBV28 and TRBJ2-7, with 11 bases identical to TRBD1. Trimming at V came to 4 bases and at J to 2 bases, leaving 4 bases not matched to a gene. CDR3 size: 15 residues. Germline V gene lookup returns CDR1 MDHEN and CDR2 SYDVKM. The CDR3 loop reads CASSSPGQGAYEQYF. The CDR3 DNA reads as TGTGCCAGCAGTTCCCCGGGACAGGGGGCCTACGAGCAGTACTTC.

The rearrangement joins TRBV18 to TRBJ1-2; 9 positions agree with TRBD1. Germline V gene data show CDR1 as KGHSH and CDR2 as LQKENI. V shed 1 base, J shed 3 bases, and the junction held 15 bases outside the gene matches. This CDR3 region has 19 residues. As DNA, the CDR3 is TGTGCCAGCTCACCACGGGTAACCACAGGACAGGGGAATGACTATGGCTACACCTTC. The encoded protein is CASSPRVTTGQGNDYGYTF. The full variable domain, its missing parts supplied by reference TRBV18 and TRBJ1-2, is NAGVMQNPRHLVRRRGQEARLRCSPMKGHSHVYWYRQLPEEGLKFMVYLQKENIIDESGMPKERFSAEFPKEGPSILRIQQVVRGDSAAYFCASSPRVTTGQGNDYGYTFGSGTRLTVV.

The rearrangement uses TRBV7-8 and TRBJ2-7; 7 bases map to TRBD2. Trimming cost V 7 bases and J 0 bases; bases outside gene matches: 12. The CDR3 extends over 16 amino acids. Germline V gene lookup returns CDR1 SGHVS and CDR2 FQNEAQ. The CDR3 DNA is TGTGCCAGCACCCCCCCTACTAGCGCCAACTCCTACGAGCAGTACTTC. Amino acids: CASTPPTSANSYEQYF.

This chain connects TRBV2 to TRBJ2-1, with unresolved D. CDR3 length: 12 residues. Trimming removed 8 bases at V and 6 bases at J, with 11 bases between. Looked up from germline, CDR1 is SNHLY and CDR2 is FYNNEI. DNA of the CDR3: TGTGCCAGCGGCCCTGAGGTCAATGAGCAGTTCTTC. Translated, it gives CASGPEVNEQFF.

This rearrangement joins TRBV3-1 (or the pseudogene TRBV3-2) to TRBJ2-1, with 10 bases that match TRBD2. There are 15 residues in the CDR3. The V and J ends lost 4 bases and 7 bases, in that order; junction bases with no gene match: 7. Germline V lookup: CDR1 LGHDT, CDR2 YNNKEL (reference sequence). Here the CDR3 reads CASSRSGRARNEQFF. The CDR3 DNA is TGTGCCAGCAGCCGAAGCGGGAGGGCCCGAAATGAGCAGTTCTTC.

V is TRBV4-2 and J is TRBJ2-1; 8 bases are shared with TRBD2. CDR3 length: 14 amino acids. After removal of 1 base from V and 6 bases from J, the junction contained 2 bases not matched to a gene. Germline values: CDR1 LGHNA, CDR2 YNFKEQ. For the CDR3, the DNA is TGTGCCAGCAGCCAAGGTGGACTAGCCAATGAGCAGTTCTTC. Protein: CASSQGGLANEQFF.

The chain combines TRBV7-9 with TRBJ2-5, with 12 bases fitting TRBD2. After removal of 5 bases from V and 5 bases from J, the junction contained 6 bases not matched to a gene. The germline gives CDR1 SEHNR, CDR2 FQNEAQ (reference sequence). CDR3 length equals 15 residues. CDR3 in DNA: TGTGCCAGCAGCGTCCGGCTAGCGGGAGGGGAGACCCAGTACTTC. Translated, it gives CASSVRLAGGETQYF.

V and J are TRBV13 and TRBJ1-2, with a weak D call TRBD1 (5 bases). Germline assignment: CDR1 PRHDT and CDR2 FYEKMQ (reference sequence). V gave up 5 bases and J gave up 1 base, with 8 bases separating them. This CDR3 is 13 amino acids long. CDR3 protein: CASSPQGNYGYTF. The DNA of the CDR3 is TGTGCCAGCAGCCCCCAGGGTAACTATGGCTACACCTTC.

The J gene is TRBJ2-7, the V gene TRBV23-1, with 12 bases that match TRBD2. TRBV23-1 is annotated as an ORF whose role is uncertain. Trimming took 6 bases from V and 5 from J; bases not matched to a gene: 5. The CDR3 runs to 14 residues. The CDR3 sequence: CASRGRLAGDEQYF. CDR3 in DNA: TGCGCCAGCAGGGGTAGACTAGCGGGGGACGAGCAGTACTTC.